This TCR beta chain came from a study of cytomegalovirus exposure and HLA in healthy donors. About this clone: As yet, its antigen is unknown.

Amplification used 60 Vbeta primers and 13 Jbeta primers. Only in-frame clones appear in the TCRdb table, and some are missing; sequencing was by immunoSEQ multiplex PCR. The data show 130,000 or so clones, roughly 82% seen once. Healthy bone marrow donors supplied every sample. Findings and limits, study-wide: Analyzed later, association rates of TCRs varied across HLA loci, with DRB1 most and HLA-C fewest.

Germline V gene sequence: CDR1 MNHEY, CDR2 SVGAGI. The CDR3 totals 16 residues. The V and J ends lost 2 bases and 2 bases respectively, with 15 bases between them. The V gene is TRBV6-5, the J gene TRBJ1-1; D unresolved. Sequencing used PBMCs. The sequence derives from a man aged 18 to 35 in good health and CMV-seropositive. The CDR3 loop is CASSYHGRGSNTEAFF. In nucleotides, the CDR3 is TGTGCCAGCAGTTACCACGGGAGAGGGAGTAACACTGAAGCTTTCTTT.